Each of the 24 T cell receptor beta chains below was sequenced from the same sample in a study of T cell changes during pregnancy in multiple sclerosis. Method: immunoSEQ multiplex PCR; TCRdb's copy keeps in-frame clones and lacks some. Found here are 93,000 or so clones, around 90% of them singletons; the top ten hold 0.85% to 0.95%. The source was peripheral blood, collected before pregnancy. Receptor source: a female donor with multiple sclerosis, enrolled in a pregnancy study.

This clone was observed once. V gene TRBV5-6 combines with J gene TRBJ1-5; D unclear. V was pared by 3 bases and J by 3 bases, with 4 bases between. The germline gives CDR1 SGHDT, CDR2 YYEEEE. The CDR3 has 12 amino acids. This chain's CDR3 is CASSSVNQPQHF. The DNA of the CDR3 is TGTGCCAGCAGCTCTGTCAATCAGCCCCAGCATTTT. The full variable domain, with the rest looked up from reference TRBV5-6 and TRBJ1-5, is DAGVTQSPTHLIKTRGQQVTLRCSPKSGHDTVSWYQQALGQGPQFIFQYYEEEERQRGNFPDRFSGHQFPNYSSELNVNALLLGDSALYLCASSSVNQPQHFGDGTRLSIL.

Only one count was recorded for this clone. This sequence joins TRBV18 and TRBJ1-2, with unresolved D. The CDR3 runs to 15 residues. The V gene's germline CDR1 is KGHSH and CDR2 LQKENI. Trimming removed 0 bases at V and 1 base at J, with 9 bases between. The CDR3: CASSPPGSGNYGYTF. The CDR3 bases are TGTGCCAGCTCACCACCGGGCAGCGGTAACTATGGCTACACCTTC.

This clone was observed a single time. The V gene is TRBV9, the J gene TRBJ2-3; 12 nucleotides align to TRBD2. V gave up 3 bases and J gave up 2 bases; unmatched junction bases: 1. Germline V CDR1 and CDR2: SGDLS, YYNGEE. CDR3 length equals 15 residues. The CDR3 DNA reads as TGTGCCAGCAGCGCTAGCGGGGGGGACACAGATACGCAGTATTTT. Its protein is CASSASGGDTDTQYF. The full variable domain, rest sourced from reference TRBV9 and TRBJ2-3, is DSGVTQTPKHLITATGQRVTLRCSPRSGDLSVYWYQQSLDQGLQFLIQYYNGEERAKGNILERFSAQQFPDLHSELNLSSLELGDSALYFCASSASGGDTDTQYFGPGTRLTVL.

This clone was counted a single time. The chain uses TRBV9 and TRBJ1-2; 7 positions agree with TRBD1. This CDR3 spans 16 amino acids. The germline V gene encodes CDR1 SGDLS and CDR2 YYNGEE. V lost 0 bases to trimming and J lost 11 bases; unmatched junction nucleotides: 16. The CDR3 DNA reads TGTGCCAGCAGCGTAGATTATCCCGTTACAGGGGAGTTTTACACCTTC. Translation gives CASSVDYPVTGEFYTF. The whole variable domain, remainder taken from reference TRBV9 and TRBJ1-2, is DSGVTQTPKHLITATGQRVTLRCSPRSGDLSVYWYQQSLDQGLQFLIQYYNGEERAKGNILERFSAQQFPDLHSELNLSSLELGDSALYFCASSVDYPVTGEFYTFGSGTRLTVV.

The V call is TRBV21-1, the J call TRBJ2-5; the table gives TRBD2 as D, unverified against the DNA. TRBV21-1 is a documented pseudogene. The CDR3 extends over 15 amino acids. Here the CDR3 DNA reads TGTGCCAGCAGCCAGCACGGGGGGATTAAAGAGACCCAGTACTTC. Protein sequence: CASSQHGGIKETQYF.

The rearrangement uses TRBV19 and TRBJ1-1; D may be TRBD1 (5 bases). The CDR3 runs to 13 residues. The germline V gene has CDR1 LNHDA and CDR2 SQIVND (reference sequence). V gave up 5 bases and J gave up 4 bases, with 11 bases separating them. The CDR3: CASSRGIVTEAFF. In DNA, the CDR3 is TGTGCCAGTAGTCGGGGGATTGTCACTGAAGCTTTCTTT.

A single count supports this clone. The chain links TRBV9 to TRBJ2-7, with a possible D match to TRBD1 (6 bases). The CDR3 contains 13 residues. Germline CDR1 reads SGDLS; CDR2 reads YYNGEE. Trimming left V 3 bases short and J 2 bases short, with 9 bases between. For the CDR3, the DNA is TGTGCCAGCAGCGCGAGGGACACCTACGAGCAGTACTTC. Encoded protein: CASSARDTYEQYF.

This chain links TRBV6-6 with TRBJ1-1; 8 bases match TRBD1. The V gene's germline CDR1 is MNHNY and CDR2 SVGAGI (reference sequence). V lost 6 bases, J lost 4 bases, and 7 bases stayed unmatched. The length of the CDR3 is 14 residues. CDR3 DNA: TGTGCCAGCAGCGACAGGGGTTGGGGCACTGAAGCTTTCTTT. Its translation: CASSDRGWGTEAFF.

This sequence joins TRBV6-5 and TRBJ1-5; 7 bases align to TRBD1. V trimming: 4 bases; J trimming: 7 bases; junction bases outside the gene matches: 7. There are 14 residues in the CDR3. Germline-derived CDR1 and CDR2 are MNHEY and SVGAGI. CDR3 DNA: TGTGCCAGCAGTTCGGACAGGTTTAGCCAGCCCCAGCATTTT. This sequence encodes CASSSDRFSQPQHF.

The J gene is TRBJ1-1, the V gene TRBV28; 12 bases align to TRBD1. The CDR3 loop spans 16 amino acids. Germline V gene data show CDR1 as MDHEN and CDR2 as SYDVKM. The J segment lost 4 bases and the V segment lost 7 bases, leaving 10 bases of the junction unmatched. CDR3 region: CASMGQGAYKRTEAFF. The CDR3, as DNA: TGTGCCAGCATGGGACAGGGGGCGTATAAGCGCACTGAAGCTTTCTTT.

V gene TRBV6-6 combines with J gene TRBJ2-1; possible D gene TRBD2, 6 bases. The CDR3 contains 14 residues. V shed 6 bases and J shed 13 bases, with 22 bases lying between them. CDR1 and CDR2 from the germline V gene are MNHNY and SVGAGI (reference sequence). The CDR3 DNA reads TGTGCCAGCAGAAAATTTCACGGGGTCGGGAGACAGTTCTTC. It specifies CASRKFHGVGRQFF.

The chain carries TRBV5-1 and TRBJ2-7; 10 bases agree with TRBD1. Unmatched junction bases numbered 8, after V lost 0 bases and J lost 2 bases. Germline V gene lookup returns CDR1 SGHRS and CDR2 YFSETQ. The CDR3 spans 17 residues. CDR3: CASSLVHGTGEAYEQYF. CDR3 DNA: TGCGCCAGCAGCTTGGTTCACGGGACAGGGGAGGCCTACGAGCAGTACTTC.

This sequence joins TRBV10-3 and TRBJ2-5, with a weak D call TRBD1 (6 bases). The germline gives CDR1 ENHRY, CDR2 SYGVKD. V was clipped by 10 bases and J by 4 bases, with 22 bases between them. The CDR3 contains 15 residues. This chain's CDR3 is CATSRDISLGETQYF. DNA for the CDR3: TGTGCCACGTCCCGGGACATAAGTTTAGGAGAGACCCAGTACTTC.

The V call is TRBV5-1, the J call TRBJ2-7; the match to TRBD2 covers 16 bases. Trimming cost V 4 bases and J 5 bases; bases outside gene matches: 12. Germline-derived CDR1 and CDR2 are SGHRS and YFSETQ. CDR3 length: 18 residues. CDR3 protein: CASSTGTSGGVKRNEQYF. The CDR3 DNA is TGCGCCAGCAGCACAGGGACTAGCGGGGGGGTAAAAAGGAACGAGCAGTACTTC.

A single count supports this clone. The gene calls are TRBV6-1 and TRBJ1-3; D gene uncertain. Trimming took off 1 base at V and 4 bases at J, with 11 bases between the two ends. The CDR3 has 15 amino acids. Germline assignment: CDR1 MNHNS and CDR2 SASEGT. The CDR3: CASSEGGMSGNTIYF. CDR3 nucleotide sequence: TGTGCCAGCAGTGAAGGCGGGATGAGCGGAAACACCATATATTTT.

This chain connects TRBV5-1 to TRBJ2-7; 11 bases match TRBD2. The junction had 13 bases not matched to a gene; V was cut back by 4 bases and J by 4 bases. CDR1 and CDR2 (germline): SGHRS, YFSETQ. The CDR3 consists of 17 residues. The CDR3 region is CASSTTLSGRAGYEQYF. The CDR3 nucleotides read TGCGCCAGCAGCACCACCCTTAGCGGGAGGGCCGGTTACGAGCAGTACTTC.

The V call is TRBV6-5, the J call TRBJ1-2; 7 bases map to TRBD1. CDR3 length equals 14 residues. V lost 6 bases, J lost 3 bases, and 7 bases stayed unmatched. Germline CDR1 MNHEY, CDR2 SVGAGI. This CDR3 is CASRRQGGHYGYTF. CDR3 nucleotide sequence: TGTGCCAGCAGGCGACAGGGCGGGCACTATGGCTACACCTTC.

The chain joins TRBV27 to TRBJ2-1, with a possible D match to TRBD2 (6 bases). The CDR3 has 14 residues. Germline-derived CDR1 and CDR2 are MNHEY and SMNVEV (reference sequence). The ends were cut back, 10 bases at V and 2 bases at J, with 15 bases in the middle. CDR3 coding DNA: TGTGCCACCACCCGCGGGACCGCCTACAATGAGCAGTTCTTC. This gives the protein CATTRGTAYNEQFF.

The rearrangement joins TRBV5-4 to TRBJ2-7; 9 nucleotides match TRBD1. The trim removed 4 bases at V and 4 bases at J, leaving 3 bases unmatched. CDR3 length: 13 amino acids. CDR1 and CDR2 (germline): SGHNT, YYREEE (reference sequence). The CDR3 bases are TGTGCCAGCAGCGGACAGGGGTTTTACGAGCAGTACTTC. Its protein product is CASSGQGFYEQYF.

The chain uses TRBV6-1 and TRBJ2-6; D may be TRBD1 (5 bases). Trimming shortened V by 2 bases and J by 2 bases, and 7 bases separated the two germline ends. Germline CDR1 is MNHNS and CDR2 is SASEGT. This CDR3 contains 15 residues. The CDR3 region has the DNA TGTGCCAGCAGTGAAACACAGGCTGGGGCCAACGTCCTGACTTTC. Amino acid sequence: CASSETQAGANVLTF.

The chain joins TRBV4-1 to TRBJ1-5; 8 bases are shared with TRBD1. The CDR3 runs to 20 residues. From germline, CDR1 is MGHRA and CDR2 YSYEKL. J gave up 3 bases and V 3 bases, and 19 bases lay outside the gene matches. The CDR3 protein is CASSHPQQTGGSMDNQPQHF. The CDR3, as DNA: TGCGCCAGCAGCCATCCCCAACAAACAGGGGGGTCTATGGACAATCAGCCCCAGCATTTT.

The J gene is TRBJ1-3, the V gene TRBV7-9; D perhaps matches TRBD1 (6 bases). The CDR3 is 14 residues long. CDR1 SEHNR and CDR2 FQNEAQ come from the germline V gene (reference sequence). V lost 4 bases and J 1 base, leaving 8 bases between the germline ends. CDR3 DNA sequence: TGTGCCAGCAGCTCAGGGGAATCTGGAAACACCATATATTTT. This encodes CASSSGESGNTIYF.

The gene calls are TRBV13 and TRBJ2-3; 8 nucleotides agree with TRBD1. The germline CDR1 and CDR2 sequences are PRHDT and FYEKMQ (reference sequence). This CDR3 has 15 amino acids. The ends lost 5 bases at V and 2 bases at J; junction bases unmatched: 6. CDR3 sequence: CASSPGQGNTDTQYF. Written as DNA, the CDR3 is TGTGCCAGCAGCCCCGGACAGGGTAACACAGATACGCAGTATTTT.

The chain uses TRBV4-1 and TRBJ2-7; D may be TRBD1 (6 bases). V was shortened by 0 bases and J by 7 bases, with 16 bases between the two germline ends. The CDR3 consists of 15 residues. Germline loops: CDR1 MGHRA, CDR2 YSYEKL. The CDR3 here is CASSQDLGFQGEQYF. Written as DNA, the CDR3 is TGCGCCAGCAGCCAAGATCTGGGCTTCCAGGGGGAGCAGTACTTC.